This record covers a single TCR beta chain. As yet, its antigen is unknown. This entry is derived from a study of blood T cells in healthy people across ages. The study, taken as a whole, reports: Measured against age, TCR beta diversity per million T cells decreased in a roughly linear manner. Investigators viewed diversity estimates from one million T cells as underestimates, the study reported.

A second PCR of 7 to 11 cycles used a sample-barcoded 5' primer and a J-beta primer mix. Each cDNA molecule carried a tag from a template-switch adaptor that contained 12 random nucleotides. TCRdb independently ran MiXCR on the 5' RACE reads; one entry per CDR3 protein. Seen here are roughly 800,000 distinct CDR3 sequences, 58% observed once, and the top ten hold roughly 22%. Extraction yielded at least 5.5 micrograms of total RNA per sample. The sequencing sample was made of blood. The receptor was isolated from a man aged 25-45 years in good health.

DNA for the CDR3: TGTGCCAGCAGCCTAGCGGGAATGCAAGAGACCCAGTACTTC. Its protein is CASSLAGMQETQYF. The chain carries TRBV6-6 and TRBJ2-5, with 9 bases that match TRBD2. The length of the CDR3 is 14 residues. Germline lookup yields CDR1 MNHNY and CDR2 SVGAGI (reference sequence). Trimming at V came to 6 bases and at J to 2 bases, leaving 4 bases not matched to a gene.